Below are 13 T cell receptor beta chains sequenced from a single sample in a study of T cell changes during pregnancy in multiple sclerosis. Repertoires were generated with immunoSEQ multiplex PCR, while TCRdb's copy carries only in-frame clones and drops some. The table has roughly 34,000 clones, roughly 91% seen once; the top ten hold approximately 4.6%. The source was peripheral blood, collected in the second trimester of pregnancy. These receptors were collected from a female donor in good health, enrolled as a control in a pregnancy study.

The V call is TRBV27, the J call TRBJ2-7; tentative D call: TRBD1 (7 bases). Germline CDR1 reads MNHEY; CDR2 reads SMNVEV (reference sequence). Trimming stripped 8 bases from V and 3 bases from J, with 11 bases between. The length of the CDR3 is 12 residues. The CDR3 sequence: CASAGGGYEQYF. CDR3 DNA sequence: TGTGCCAGCGCAGGGGGAGGCTACGAGCAGTACTTC.

The chain has TRBV28 and TRBJ2-7; D is possibly TRBD1 (5 bases). The V gene lost 5 bases and the J gene lost 5 bases, with 13 bases spanning the gap. CDR3 size: 13 residues. Looked up from germline, CDR1 is MDHEN and CDR2 is SYDVKM. CDR3 amino acids: CASSAPGKNEQYF. The CDR3, as DNA: TGTGCCAGCAGTGCCCCAGGGAAAAACGAGCAGTACTTC. Drawing the rest from reference TRBV28 and TRBJ2-7, the complete variable domain is DVKVTQSSRYLVKRTGEKVFLECVQDMDHENMFWYRQDPGLGLRLIYFSYDVKMKEKGDIPEGYSVSREKKERFSLILESASTNQTSMYLCASSAPGKNEQYFGPGTRLTVT.

This clone came up a few times. The rearrangement joins TRBV7-2 to TRBJ1-5; TRBD1 agrees at 7 bases. The length of the CDR3 is 15 residues. Germline CDR1 is SGHTA and CDR2 is FQGNSA. J was trimmed by 4 bases and V by 1 base; bases with no gene match: 4. The CDR3 bases are TGTGCCAGCAGCTTAGAGTGGGGACAGAATCAGCCCCAGCATTTT. It translates to CASSLEWGQNQPQHF.

To note about this clone: Relative to the germline gene, one junction end is altered; a read error may explain this. This chain joins TRBV4-1 and TRBJ2-7; the D gene is possibly TRBD1 (5 bases). The CDR3 totals 13 residues. CDR1 MGHRA and CDR2 YSYEKL come from the germline V gene. The CDR3 nucleotides are TGTGCCAGCAGCCAAGAAGGGGTCTACGAGCAGTACTTC. It yields the protein CASSQEGVYEQYF.

The CDR3 spells CASSPAGGGNQPQHF. The CDR3 nucleotides are TGTGCCAGCTCACCAGCAGGGGGAGGTAATCAGCCCCAGCATTTT. The chain recombines TRBV18 with TRBJ1-5; 7 bases match TRBD1. The germline V gene has CDR1 KGHSH and CDR2 LQKENI. This CDR3 contains 15 residues. V gave up 2 bases and J gave up 4 bases; unmatched junction bases: 5. Complete variable domain (other parts from reference TRBV18 and TRBJ1-5): NAGVMQNPRHLVRRRGQEARLRCSPMKGHSHVYWYRQLPEEGLKFMVYLQKENIIDESGMPKERFSAEFPKEGPSILRIQQVVRGDSAAYFCASSPAGGGNQPQHFGDGTRLSIL.

The genes are TRBV7-2 and TRBJ2-5; 8 bases map to TRBD2. With V trimmed by 1 base and J by 2 bases, 6 bases remained unmatched. The CDR3 has 16 amino acids. The germline V gene has CDR1 SGHTA and CDR2 FQGNSA. CDR3 DNA: TGTGCCAGCAGCTTAGTGGCTAGCGGGTTACAAGAGACCCAGTACTTC. Residues: CASSLVASGLQETQYF. The full variable domain, its missing parts supplied by reference TRBV7-2 and TRBJ2-5, is GAGVSQSPSNKVTEKGKDVELRCDPISGHTALYWYRQSLGQGLEFLIYFQGNSAPDKSGLPSDRFSAERTGGSVSTLTIQRTQQEDSAVYLCASSLVASGLQETQYFGPGTRLLVL.

This chain connects TRBV28 to TRBJ2-1; D might be TRBD2 (6 bases). Germline V lookup: CDR1 MDHEN, CDR2 SYDVKM. The V end lost 9 bases, the J end lost 4 bases, and 22 bases lay between the germline ends. The CDR3 consists of 16 residues. The CDR3 bases are TGTGCCAGTCACTCCACGGGGGACGGACGGTACAATGAGCAGTTCTTC. Translated: CASHSTGDGRYNEQFF.

The genes are TRBV28 and TRBJ1-6; 7 bases align to TRBD1. Trimming at V came to 5 bases and at J to 6 bases, leaving 7 bases not matched to a gene. Germline-derived CDR1 and CDR2 are MDHEN and SYDVKM. The CDR3 is 15 residues long. The CDR3 region is CASSRVQGTNSPLHF. CDR3 coding DNA: TGTGCCAGCAGTCGAGTACAGGGGACTAATTCACCCCTCCACTTT.

This clone has more than one count but fewer than ten. The V gene is TRBV6-1, the J gene TRBJ2-7, with 9 bases matching TRBD2. The V gene's germline CDR1 is MNHNS and CDR2 SASEGT. The CDR3 spans 15 residues. The ends lost 1 base at V and 2 bases at J; junction bases unmatched: 3. The CDR3 DNA sequence: TGTGCCAGCAGTGAAGACGGCGGGGGGGCCTACGAGCAGTACTTC. As protein: CASSEDGGGAYEQYF.

The chain is built from TRBV18 and TRBJ1-5; D is unclear. Trimming stripped 1 base from V and 2 bases from J, with 9 bases between. This CDR3 is 15 amino acids long. The germline V gene encodes CDR1 KGHSH and CDR2 LQKENI. The CDR3 nucleotides read TGTGCCAGCTCACCACAAGGCGGGGGCAATCAGCCCCAGCATTTT. Translating gives CASSPQGGGNQPQHF.

This sequence joins TRBV4-2 and TRBJ1-1, with D possibly being TRBD1 (6 bases). The CDR3 is 15 amino acids. Trimming removed 3 bases at V and 3 bases at J, with 14 bases between. CDR1 and CDR2 (germline): LGHNA, YNFKEQ. CDR3 amino acids: CASSQNRVGDTEAFF. The CDR3 DNA reads as TGTGCCAGCAGCCAGAACAGGGTAGGGGACACTGAAGCTTTCTTT.

The CDR3 is CASSFSGRETQYF. CDR3 bases: TGTGCCAGCAGCTTTTCTGGGAGGGAGACCCAGTACTTC. This chain links TRBV7-3 with TRBJ2-5; the D gene is possibly TRBD2 (6 bases). CDR3 length: 13 residues. Trimming removed 3 bases from V and 5 bases from J, with 10 bases in between. Germline V gene sequence: CDR1 SGHTA, CDR2 FQGTGA.

The chain combines TRBV9 with TRBJ1-2; a weak D match, TRBD1 (5 bases). V was cut by 4 bases and J by 3 bases, with 16 bases left in between. Germline lookup yields CDR1 SGDLS and CDR2 YYNGEE. This CDR3 is 15 amino acids long. The CDR3 protein is CASSPTGRDDYGYTF. The CDR3 bases are TGTGCCAGCAGCCCCACGGGGAGGGACGACTATGGCTACACCTTC.